Listed below are T cell receptor beta chains from one sample, sequenced in a study of tumor-infiltrating lymphocytes in glioblastoma multiforme. TCRdb itself ran the multiplex PCR reads through MiXCR, one entry per CDR3 protein. The top ten hold less than 50% of the sample, which has more than 12,000 distinct CDR3 sequences, approximately 71% seen once. Sequenced input: brain tumor tissue. These receptors all come from a male donor with glioblastoma. The CDR3 runs from the conserved cysteine through the conserved F or W. Each record gives: clone size, J gene, V gene, D gene, CDR3 protein, CDR3 DNA. A D gene is named only where the DNA matches it firmly. Where a row states a size, it is once, few, many or the class of an expanded clone; other rows omit it.

clone size: .; J gene: TRBJ2-3; V gene: TRBV29-1; D gene: .; CDR3 protein: CSGPSGLSTDTQYF; CDR3 DNA: TGCAGCGGACCCTCAGGTTTAAGCACAGATACACAGTATTTT
clone size: once; J gene: TRBJ2-5; V gene: TRBV11-2; D gene: .; CDR3 protein: CTSSRDRRETQYF; CDR3 DNA: TGTACCAGCAGCCGCGACAGGCGAGAGACCCAGTACTTC
clone size: .; J gene: TRBJ2-1; V gene: TRBV6-1; D gene: TRBD2; CDR3 protein: CASSERRLAESGYNERFF; CDR3 DNA: TGTGCCAGCAGTGAAAGGAGACTAGCGGAATCAGGCTACAATGAGCGGTTCTTC
clone size: .; J gene: TRBJ2-3; V gene: TRBV20-1; D gene: TRBD2; CDR3 protein: CSASRPRLAGGPNCTDTQYF; CDR3 DNA: TGCAGTGCTAGTCGCCCCCGACTAGCGGGAGGGCCGAATTGCACAGATACGCAGTATTTT
clone size: once; J gene: TRBJ1-5; V gene: TRBV10-2; D gene: TRBD1; CDR3 protein: CGSRPLATGDQLQHF; CDR3 DNA: TGCGGCAGCAGACCCTTGGCGACAGGGGATCAGCTCCAGCACTTT
clone size: .; J gene: TRBJ2-7; V gene: TRBV11-2; D gene: .; CDR3 protein: CASSSPGGGTYELYF; CDR3 DNA: TGTGCCAGCAGTTCCCCAGGAGGGGGGACGTACGAGCTGTACTTC
clone size: few; J gene: TRBJ2-1; V gene: TRBV11-2; D gene: TRBD2; CDR3 protein: CASSLAGQANEQFF; CDR3 DNA: TGTGCCAGCAGTTTAGCGGGACAAGCAAATGAGCAGTTCTTC
clone size: .; J gene: TRBJ1-3; V gene: TRBV6-1; D gene: .; CDR3 protein: CASSPRGYGNTIYF; CDR3 DNA: TGTGCCAGCAGTCCCCGGGGCTATGGAAACACCATATATTTT
clone size: .; J gene: TRBJ2-2; V gene: TRBV28; D gene: TRBD2; CDR3 protein: CASSPTLGLAGSVGTGELFF; CDR3 DNA: TGTGCCAGCAGTCCTACCCTGGGACTAGCGGGCTCAGTTGGGACCGGGGAACTGTTTTTT
clone size: .; J gene: TRBJ2-3; V gene: TRBV5-1; D gene: .; CDR3 protein: CASSLRERSSTDTQYF; CDR3 DNA: TGCGCCAGCAGCTTGAGAGAGAGGTCGAGCACAGATACGCAGTATTTT
clone size: .; J gene: TRBJ2-7; V gene: TRBV28; D gene: TRBD2; CDR3 protein: CASKLLAGEANEQYF; CDR3 DNA: TGTGCCAGCAAGCTCTTAGCGGGAGAGGCGAACGAGCAGTACTTC
clone size: .; J gene: TRBJ2-5; V gene: TRBV5-6; D gene: .; CDR3 protein: CASSLGGDQETQYF; CDR3 DNA: TGTGCCAGCAGCTTGGGAGGAGACCAAGAGACCCAGTACTTC
clone size: .; J gene: TRBJ2-5; V gene: TRBV28; D gene: .; CDR3 protein: CASSLILETQYF; CDR3 DNA: TGTGCCAGCAGTTTGATTTTAGAGACCCAGTACTTC
clone size: many; J gene: TRBJ2-1; V gene: TRBV6-6; D gene: .; CDR3 protein: CASSYSSYNEQFF; CDR3 DNA: TGTGCCAGCAGTTACTCTAGTTACAATGAGCAGTTCTTC
clone size: once; J gene: TRBJ2-7; V gene: TRBV11-1; D gene: TRBD1; CDR3 protein: CTSSLARLDRGYERYF; CDR3 DNA: TGCACCAGCAGCTTAGCGCGTCTAGACAGGGGGTACGAGCGGTACTTC
clone size: .; J gene: TRBJ2-7; V gene: TRBV11-1; D gene: TRBD2; CDR3 protein: CASSLARGDGGYEQYF; CDR3 DNA: TGTGCCAGCAGCTTAGCGCGTGGGGACGGGGGGTATGAGCAGTACTTC
clone size: .; J gene: TRBJ2-2; V gene: TRBV11-3; D gene: .; CDR3 protein: CASRLSGNTGELFF; CDR3 DNA: TGTGCCAGCAGGTTATCAGGGAACACCGGGGAGCTGTTTTTT
clone size: .; J gene: TRBJ2-3; V gene: TRBV20-1; D gene: TRBD2; CDR3 protein: CSASRPGLAGGLCSTDTQYF; CDR3 DNA: TGCAGCGCTAGTCGCCCCGGACTAGCGGGAGGGCTGTGCAGCACAGATACGCAGTATTTT
clone size: .; J gene: TRBJ2-2; V gene: TRBV20-1; D gene: .; CDR3 protein: CSVLANGGELFF; CDR3 DNA: TGCAGTGTACTTGCGAACGGCGGTGAGCTGTTTTTT
clone size: few; J gene: TRBJ2-5; V gene: TRBV20-1; D gene: .; CDR3 protein: CSARAGAPQETQYF; CDR3 DNA: TGCAGTGCTAGAGCGGGGGCTCCACAAGAGACCCAGTACTTC
clone size: .; J gene: TRBJ1-2; V gene: TRBV12-3/TRBV12-4; D gene: .; CDR3 protein: CASNLLQGGYTF; CDR3 DNA: TGTGCCAGTAATTTATTGCAAGGCGGCTACACCTTT
clone size: .; J gene: TRBJ2-1; V gene: TRBV11-2; D gene: TRBD2; CDR3 protein: CASSLDLGLAGYNEQFF; CDR3 DNA: TGTGCCAGCAGCTTAGATCTCGGACTAGCGGGTTACAATGAGCAGTTCTTC
clone size: .; J gene: TRBJ2-6; V gene: TRBV11-3; D gene: .; CDR3 protein: CASRAGANVLTF; CDR3 DNA: TGTGCCAGCCGTGCTGGGGCCAACGTCCTGACTTTC
clone size: .; J gene: TRBJ1-4; V gene: TRBV6-1; D gene: TRBD1; CDR3 protein: CAIKAGGTEKLFF; CDR3 DNA: TGTGCCATAAAGGCAGGGGGTACTGAAAAACTGTTTTTT
clone size: .; J gene: TRBJ2-1; V gene: TRBV7-9; D gene: .; CDR3 protein: CASSFGDNTYNEQFF; CDR3 DNA: TGTGCCAGCAGCTTTGGGGATAACACCTACAATGAGCAGTTCTTT
clone size: .; J gene: TRBJ2-3; V gene: TRBV7-3; D gene: TRBD1; CDR3 protein: CASSSTGAATQYF; CDR3 DNA: TGCGCCAGCAGCTCGACAGGGGCAGCTACGCAGTATTTT
clone size: few; J gene: TRBJ2-7; V gene: TRBV11-3; D gene: .; CDR3 protein: CASSSMGTGASGEQYF; CDR3 DNA: TGTGCCAGCAGCTCAATGGGGACCGGGGCCAGTGGCGAGCAGTACTTC
clone size: .; J gene: TRBJ2-6; V gene: TRBV20-1; D gene: TRBD1; CDR3 protein: CSATKSSGTGAGANVLTF; CDR3 DNA: TGCAGTGCCACAAAATCCTCCGGGACAGGGGCTGGAGCCAACGTCCTGACTTTC
clone size: .; J gene: TRBJ1-2; V gene: TRBV6-1; D gene: .; CDR3 protein: CAISEPGGGYDYTF; CDR3 DNA: TGTGCCATCAGTGAACCGGGGGGCGGTTATGACTACACCTTC
clone size: .; J gene: TRBJ1-5; V gene: TRBV11-2; D gene: .; CDR3 protein: CACSSLVDSSQNF; CDR3 DNA: TGTGCATGCAGCTCACTGGTGGACAGTAGCCAGAATTTT
clone size: few; J gene: TRBJ2-6; V gene: TRBV29-1; D gene: .; CDR3 protein: CSVDPGRPDSGANVLTF; CDR3 DNA: TGCAGCGTTGATCCCGGCAGACCCGACTCTGGGGCCAACGTCCTGACTTTC
clone size: many; J gene: TRBJ2-5; V gene: TRBV13; D gene: .; CDR3 protein: CASSKLTNQETQYF; CDR3 DNA: TGTGCCAGCAGCAAGTTGACTAACCAAGAGACCCAGTACTTC
clone size: many; J gene: TRBJ1-4; V gene: TRBV5-1; D gene: .; CDR3 protein: CASSLTGITNEKLFF; CDR3 DNA: TGCGCCAGCAGCTTGACAGGGATAACTAATGAAAAACTGTTTTTT
clone size: few; J gene: TRBJ2-4; V gene: TRBV11-2; D gene: TRBD2; CDR3 protein: CASSLGTSGLAKNIQYF; CDR3 DNA: TGTGCCAGCAGCTTGGGGACTAGCGGATTAGCCAAAAACATTCAGTACTTC
clone size: many; J gene: TRBJ2-3; V gene: TRBV5-1; D gene: TRBD2; CDR3 protein: CASTTSGLTDTQYF; CDR3 DNA: TGCGCCAGCACTACTAGCGGCCTCACAGATACGCAGTATTTT
clone size: .; J gene: TRBJ2-1; V gene: TRBV7-9; D gene: TRBD2; CDR3 protein: CASRQSSGRNISSYNVQFF; CDR3 DNA: TGTGCCAGCAGGCAAAGTAGCGGGAGGAATATTAGCTCCTACAATGTGCAGTTCTTC
clone size: .; J gene: TRBJ2-1; V gene: TRBV5-6; D gene: .; CDR3 protein: CASSLRLAYNEQFF; CDR3 DNA: TGTGCCAGCAGCTTGCGGCTAGCCTACAATGAGCAGTTCTTC
clone size: .; J gene: TRBJ2-1; V gene: TRBV20-1; D gene: .; CDR3 protein: CSARDEAGLFEQSF; CDR3 DNA: TGCAGTGCTAGAGATGAGGCGGGGCTGTTTGAGCAGTCCTTC
clone size: few; J gene: TRBJ1-4; V gene: TRBV28; D gene: .; CDR3 protein: CASTIAGSGEKLFF; CDR3 DNA: TGTGCCAGCACCATAGCAGGGTCTGGTGAAAAACTGTTTTTT
clone size: once; J gene: TRBJ2-3; V gene: TRBV11-3; D gene: TRBD1; CDR3 protein: CASSNLRDRGMTLTSRPYNTQYF; CDR3 DNA: TGTGCCAGCAGCAACCTCCGGGACAGGGGAATGACGCTGACTAGCAGACCTTACAATACGCAGTATTTT